This T cell receptor beta chain was captured in a study of cytomegalovirus exposure and HLA in healthy donors. Study context: A subsequent analysis stated that the 95 to 150 validation repertoires were run on the same platform as the approximately 700 first-cohort repertoires.

The repertoire was sequenced with immunoSEQ multiplex PCR; TCRdb's copy has only in-frame clones and lacks some. The table has around 120,000 clones, approximately 90% seen once. Study-wide results and limits: While the bulk of TCR sequences proved rare, some public TCRs turned up in many donors. High sensitivity and specificity were reportedly achieved when the classifier diagnosed cytomegalovirus status. The study labeled 164 TCR beta chains cytomegalovirus-associated.

This clone has a handful of counts. The antigen remains undetermined. The CDR3 runs to 17 residues. Germline V gives CDR1 LGHNA, CDR2 YNFKEQ. Trimming cost V 0 bases and J 3 bases, with 18 bases left between them. The sample taken for sequencing was PBMCs. The V call is TRBV4-2, the J call TRBJ2-7; tentative D call: TRBD2 (5 bases). This clonotype was sampled from a woman aged 18-29 years in good health and CMV-seropositive. CDR3 coding DNA: TGTGCCAGCAGCCAAGAGGCCAGTGGCGGAGGATACTACGAGCAGTACTTC. Residues: CASSQEASGGGYYEQYF.